This TCR beta chain was found in a study of Ad26.COV2.S vaccination and SARS-CoV-2 variants. At the level of the study: Trial arm assignment for the donor was COV1001 Ad26.COV2.S. Once, or twice with 56 days between doses, Ad26.COV2.S was given intramuscularly.

General study results and limits: Total T cell responses, in the TCR breadth and depth analyses, may have been underestimated. Substantial breadth in spike-specific CD8+ and CD4+ T cell responses was reportedly seen after vaccination.

Germline V gene data show CDR1 as MGHRA and CDR2 as YSYEKL. There are 16 residues in the CDR3. The V segment lost 4 bases and the J segment 3 bases; nucleotides outside the gene matches: 8. Of note for this clone: Its antigen is still unknown.

Treatment described: some 20 received Ad26.COV2.S at low or high dose, single or two shots; about 5 received placebo; per-sample allocation not given. Collection of the samples took place on day 63 after the first injection of vaccine or placebo. Generated by immunoSEQ multiplex PCR, the TCRdb table keeps only in-frame clones and is missing some. The sample lists around 380,000 clones; approximately 86% were seen once. The chain employs TRBV4-1 and TRBJ2-1; 8 positions agree with TRBD1. The TCR originated in a person aged 18-60 years who received the Ad26.COV2.S COVID-19 vaccine or a placebo. The sample in question was peripheral blood, obtained in a trial of Ad26.COV2.S vaccine versus placebo. CDR3 in amino acids: CASSPIQTGVYNEQFF. Here the CDR3 DNA reads TGCGCCAGCAGCCCTATTCAGACAGGGGTCTACAATGAGCAGTTCTTC.